This TCR beta chain is from a study of T cell changes during pregnancy in multiple sclerosis. The repertoire was sequenced with immunoSEQ multiplex PCR; TCRdb's copy has only in-frame clones and lacks some. This sample has tens of thousands of clones, with 85% to 95% found just once. The V gene's germline CDR1 is SQVTM and CDR2 ANQGSEA. V lost 6 bases to trimming and J lost 8 bases; unmatched junction nucleotides: 6. This CDR3 spans 12 amino acids. Here the sequenced sample was peripheral blood, taken in the first trimester of pregnancy. This receptor was obtained from a female donor with multiple sclerosis, enrolled in a pregnancy study. This chain connects TRBV29-1 to TRBJ2-4; 8 bases map to TRBD1. The CDR3 region is CSVSDRADIQYF. CDR3 DNA: TGCAGCGTGTCGGACAGGGCGGACATTCAGTACTTC.